This entry is about one T cell receptor (beta chain). This clonotype was seen a few times. Its target antigen remains unknown. Base-call qualities are not available, and no considerably larger clone is one nucleotide away. The data originate from a study of response to subunit inactivated influenza vaccine (dated by TCRdb to the late 2010s). For context, the study as a whole: Deep quantitative profiling of the T cell receptor repertoire was used in the study to follow responses to a trivalent subunit inactivated influenza vaccine.

The cysteine opens and the phenylalanine closes a CDR3 of 18 amino acids. Only the CDR3 DNA is retained, 54 bases long and in frame from the first base. Cut back by 1 base and 5 bases, the V and J ends lie 21 bases apart. CDR1 SGHAT and CDR2 FQDESV were looked up in the germline V gene (reference sequence). Overall study results and their limits: According to the authors, only a limited number of new T cells may be recruited by each seasonal influenza vaccination.

The method behind the library was RT-PCR. The instrument was an Illumina HiSeq 2500. TCRdb ran its own pipeline on the public reads, namely fastp trimming at Q25 and MiXCR clone calling, and kept in-frame beta chains. Merged by CDR3 protein, the rows form single entries marked with the most common genes and DNA. This sample gives 450,000 to 600,000 distinct CDR3 sequences in total; 16% of them show up just once. About 3% of the sample is taken by the ten largest. The V and J segments used are TRBV11-1 and TRBJ2-1; the D gene is possibly TRBD2, with 7 bases matching. Sample: CD4+ T cells sorted from PBMCs, taken less than 30 months after vaccination. This TCR was sampled from a man between 50 and 75 years old who received an inactivated influenza vaccine. Donor details come from another sample of the same person, matched by shared clones. In nucleotides, the sequence is TGTGCCAGCAGCTTAGTATGGCGGGGGCGGGGAACGAACAATGAGCAGTTCTTC. The resulting protein is CASSLVWRGRGTNNEQFF.